This T cell receptor (beta chain) came from a study of blood T cell repertoires in COVID-19. Germline V gene lookup returns CDR1 MNHEY and CDR2 SMNVEV (reference sequence). The CDR3 runs 15 residues. J was trimmed by 8 bases and V by 5 bases; bases with no gene match: 8. The protocol was immunoSEQ multiplex PCR, while the TCRdb copy is restricted to in-frame clones and leaves out a portion. This sample carries approximately 150,000 clones, approximately 86% of them seen once, and the ten largest clones take under 3%. Sequences were obtained from peripheral blood. The chain couples TRBV27 to TRBJ1-6; 8 bases agree with TRBD1. This receptor was obtained from an elderly woman with COVID-19, enrolled during active disease. The CDR3 spells CASSLTTGADSPLHF. CDR3 sequence (DNA): TGTGCCAGCAGTCTTACGACAGGGGCGGATTCACCCCTCCACTTT.